The present T cell receptor beta chain was sequenced within a study of cytomegalovirus exposure and HLA in healthy donors. In the PCR, 60 Vbeta and 13 Jbeta primers were used. Measured with immunoSEQ multiplex PCR; TCRdb has only the in-frame clones, and not every one. The sample carries approximately 150,000 clones, around 82% recorded once. In regard to this clone: The antigen is unknown.

Points from the study as a whole: Overall, 164 TCR beta chains were annotated as cytomegalovirus-associated. A link between a missense DCLRE1C variant and TCR beta V- and J-gene trimming emerged from a later analysis. Sequencing likely produced, as an artifact, a cluster of highly shared sequence variants.

Germline V gene data show CDR1 as MNHEY and CDR2 as SVGAGI. Trimming left V 4 bases short and J 2 bases short, with 15 bases between. The CDR3 loop spans 15 amino acids. Specimen: PBMCs. V gene TRBV6-5 combines with J gene TRBJ2-7; a weak D match, TRBD2 (5 bases). The receptor's source is a man aged 45-65 years in good health and CMV-seropositive. In nucleotides, the CDR3 is TGTGCCAGCAGTTTGGATTCGAGCGGAGCCTACGAGCAGTACTTC. Amino acids: CASSLDSSGAYEQYF.